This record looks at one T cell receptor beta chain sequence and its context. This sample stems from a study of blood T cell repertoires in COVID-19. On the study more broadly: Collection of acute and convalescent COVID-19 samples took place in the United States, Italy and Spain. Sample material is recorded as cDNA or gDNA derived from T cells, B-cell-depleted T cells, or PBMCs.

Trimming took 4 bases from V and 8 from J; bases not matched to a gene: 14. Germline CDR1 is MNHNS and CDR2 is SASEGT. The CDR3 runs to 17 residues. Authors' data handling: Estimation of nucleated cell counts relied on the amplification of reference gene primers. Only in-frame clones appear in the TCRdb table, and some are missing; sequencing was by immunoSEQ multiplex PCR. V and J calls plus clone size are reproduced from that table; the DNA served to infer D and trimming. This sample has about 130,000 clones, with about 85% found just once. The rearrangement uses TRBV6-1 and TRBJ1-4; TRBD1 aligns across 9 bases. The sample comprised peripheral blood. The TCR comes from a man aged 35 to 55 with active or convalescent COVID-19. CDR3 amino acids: CASSAKNRQGGSEKLFF. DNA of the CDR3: TGTGCCAGCAGTGCGAAAAACCGACAGGGGGGTTCAGAAAAACTGTTTTTT.